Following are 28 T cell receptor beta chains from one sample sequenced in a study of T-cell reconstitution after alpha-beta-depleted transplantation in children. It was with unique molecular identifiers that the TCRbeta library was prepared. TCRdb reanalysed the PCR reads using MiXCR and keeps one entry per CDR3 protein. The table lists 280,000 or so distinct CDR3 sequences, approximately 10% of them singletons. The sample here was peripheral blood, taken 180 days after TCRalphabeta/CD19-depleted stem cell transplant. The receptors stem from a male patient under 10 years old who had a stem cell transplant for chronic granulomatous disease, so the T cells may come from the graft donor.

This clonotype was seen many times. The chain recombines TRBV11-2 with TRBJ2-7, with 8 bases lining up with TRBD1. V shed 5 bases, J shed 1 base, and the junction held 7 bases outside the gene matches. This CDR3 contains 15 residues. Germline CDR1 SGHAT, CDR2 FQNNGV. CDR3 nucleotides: TGTGCCAGCAGCACCTTACGGGACAGGTCCTACGAGCAGTACTTC. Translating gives CASSTLRDRSYEQYF.

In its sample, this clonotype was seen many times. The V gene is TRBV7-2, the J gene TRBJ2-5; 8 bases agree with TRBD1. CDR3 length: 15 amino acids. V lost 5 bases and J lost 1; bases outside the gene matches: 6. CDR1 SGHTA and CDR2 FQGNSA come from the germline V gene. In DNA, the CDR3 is TGTGCCAGCAGCAACCAGGGGGCGCCCCAAGAGACCCAGTACTTC. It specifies CASSNQGAPQETQYF.

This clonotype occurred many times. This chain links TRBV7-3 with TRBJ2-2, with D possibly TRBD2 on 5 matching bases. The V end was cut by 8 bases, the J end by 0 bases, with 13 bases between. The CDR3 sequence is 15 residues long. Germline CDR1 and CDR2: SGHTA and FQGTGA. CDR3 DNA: TGTGCCAGCCGTCGAGGGCCCGCGAACACCGGGGAGCTGTTTTTT. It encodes CASRRGPANTGELFF.

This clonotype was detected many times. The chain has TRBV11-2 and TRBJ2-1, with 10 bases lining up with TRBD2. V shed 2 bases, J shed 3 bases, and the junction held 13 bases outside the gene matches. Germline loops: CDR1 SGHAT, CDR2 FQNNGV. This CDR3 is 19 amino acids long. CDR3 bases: TGTGCCAGCAGCTTAAAAGGCGGGCTAGCGGGAGATCTCTACAATGAGCAGTTCTTC. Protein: CASSLKGGLAGDLYNEQFF.

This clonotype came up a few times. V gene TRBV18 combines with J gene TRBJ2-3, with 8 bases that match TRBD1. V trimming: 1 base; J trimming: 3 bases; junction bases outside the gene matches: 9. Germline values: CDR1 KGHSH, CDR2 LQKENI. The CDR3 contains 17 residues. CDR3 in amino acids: CASSPRAGQGATDTQYF. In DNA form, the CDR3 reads TGTGCCAGCTCACCACGAGCCGGGCAGGGGGCAACAGATACGCAGTATTTT.

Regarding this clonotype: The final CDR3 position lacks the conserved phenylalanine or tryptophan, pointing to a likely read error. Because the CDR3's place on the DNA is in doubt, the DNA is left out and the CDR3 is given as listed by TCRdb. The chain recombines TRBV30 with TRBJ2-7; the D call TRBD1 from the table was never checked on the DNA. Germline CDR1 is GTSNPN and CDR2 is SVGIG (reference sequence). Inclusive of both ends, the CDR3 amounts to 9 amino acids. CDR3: CAWSVRGVL.

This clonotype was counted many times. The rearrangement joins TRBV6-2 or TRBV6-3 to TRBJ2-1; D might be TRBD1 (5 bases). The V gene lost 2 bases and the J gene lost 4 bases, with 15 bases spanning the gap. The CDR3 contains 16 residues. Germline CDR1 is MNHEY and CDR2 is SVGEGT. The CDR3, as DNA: TGTGCCAGCAGTTACGCACAGGCTAGGCTTTACAATGAGCAGTTCTTC. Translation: CASSYAQARLYNEQFF.

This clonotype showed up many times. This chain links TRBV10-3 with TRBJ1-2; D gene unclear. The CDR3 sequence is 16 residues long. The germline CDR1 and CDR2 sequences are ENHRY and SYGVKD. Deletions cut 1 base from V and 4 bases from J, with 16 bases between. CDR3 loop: CAISEYGPPESYGYTF. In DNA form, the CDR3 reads TGTGCCATCAGTGAGTATGGCCCCCCGGAGAGCTATGGCTACACCTTC.

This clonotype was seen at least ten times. In DNA, the CDR3 is TGTGCCAGCAGCCCCGCGACAGGGGCGGGCGGGGAGCTGTTTTTT. Translation: CASSPATGAGGELFF. V usage is TRBV7-6 and J usage is TRBJ2-2, with 8 positions matching TRBD1. The V gene's germline CDR1 is SGHVS and CDR2 FNYEAQ. This CDR3 contains 15 residues. The V segment lost 5 bases and the J segment 7 bases; nucleotides outside the gene matches: 9.

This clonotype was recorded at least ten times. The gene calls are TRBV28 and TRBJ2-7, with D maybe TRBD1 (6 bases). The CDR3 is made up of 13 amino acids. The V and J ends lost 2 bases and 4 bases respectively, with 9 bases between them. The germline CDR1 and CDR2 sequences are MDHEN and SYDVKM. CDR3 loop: CASSLQDRYEQYF. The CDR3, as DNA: TGTGCCAGCAGTTTACAAGACAGGTACGAGCAGTACTTC.

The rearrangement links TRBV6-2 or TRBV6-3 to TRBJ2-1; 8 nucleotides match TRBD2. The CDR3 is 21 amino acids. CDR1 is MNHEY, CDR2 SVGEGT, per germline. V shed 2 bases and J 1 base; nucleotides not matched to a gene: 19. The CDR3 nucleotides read TGTGCCAGCAGTTACGGCCGCCGGGACAAATTAGCGGGATTATCCTACAATGAGCAGTTCTTC. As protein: CASSYGRRDKLAGLSYNEQFF.

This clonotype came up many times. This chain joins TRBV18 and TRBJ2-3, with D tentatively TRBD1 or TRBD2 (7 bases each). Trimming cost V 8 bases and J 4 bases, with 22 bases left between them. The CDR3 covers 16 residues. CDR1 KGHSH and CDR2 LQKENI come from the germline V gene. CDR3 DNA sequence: TGTGCCAGCCGGGGGAGGGGGCCGGGGCCTGCAGATACGCAGTATTTT. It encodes CASRGRGPGPADTQYF.

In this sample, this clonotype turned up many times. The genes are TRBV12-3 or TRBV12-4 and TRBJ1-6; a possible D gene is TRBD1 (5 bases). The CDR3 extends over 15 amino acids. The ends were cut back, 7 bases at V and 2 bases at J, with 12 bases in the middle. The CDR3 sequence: CASTPAGAYNSPLHF. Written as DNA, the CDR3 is TGTGCCAGCACCCCGGCGGGGGCCTATAATTCACCCCTCCACTTT.

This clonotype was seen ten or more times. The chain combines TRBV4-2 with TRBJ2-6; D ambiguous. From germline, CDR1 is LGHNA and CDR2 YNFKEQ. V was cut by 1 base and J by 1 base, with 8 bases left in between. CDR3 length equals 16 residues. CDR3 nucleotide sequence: TGTGCCAGCAGCCAAGGTAGTGGATCTGGGGCCAACGTCCTGACTTTC. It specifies CASSQGSGSGANVLTF.

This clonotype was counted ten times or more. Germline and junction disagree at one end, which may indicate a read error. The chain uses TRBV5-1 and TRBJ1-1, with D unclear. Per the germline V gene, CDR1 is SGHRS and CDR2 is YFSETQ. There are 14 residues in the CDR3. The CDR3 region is CASSFGPSNTEAFF. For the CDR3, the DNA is TGTGCCAGCAGTTTTGGGCCCTCCAACACTGAAGCTTTCTTT.

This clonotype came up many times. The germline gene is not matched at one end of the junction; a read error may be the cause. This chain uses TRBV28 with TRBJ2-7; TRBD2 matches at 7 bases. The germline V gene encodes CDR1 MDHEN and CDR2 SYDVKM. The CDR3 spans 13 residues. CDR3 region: CASSLGVTSWEHF. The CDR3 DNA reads TGTGCCAGCAGTTTGGGGGTGACTAGCTGGGAACACTTC.

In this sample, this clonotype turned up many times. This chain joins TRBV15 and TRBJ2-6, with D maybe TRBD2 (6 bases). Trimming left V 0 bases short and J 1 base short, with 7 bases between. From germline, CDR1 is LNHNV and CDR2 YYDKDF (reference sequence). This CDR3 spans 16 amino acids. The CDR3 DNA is TGTGCCACCAGCAGAGATGGGACTTCTGGGGCCAACGTCCTGACTTTC. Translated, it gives CATSRDGTSGANVLTF.

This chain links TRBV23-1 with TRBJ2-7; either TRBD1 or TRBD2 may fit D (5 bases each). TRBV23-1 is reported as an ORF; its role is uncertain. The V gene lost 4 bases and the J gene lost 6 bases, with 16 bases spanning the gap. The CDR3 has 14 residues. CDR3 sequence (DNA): TGCGCCAGCAGTCGGGACCAAGCCCTATTCGAGCAGTACTTC. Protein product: CASSRDQALFEQYF.

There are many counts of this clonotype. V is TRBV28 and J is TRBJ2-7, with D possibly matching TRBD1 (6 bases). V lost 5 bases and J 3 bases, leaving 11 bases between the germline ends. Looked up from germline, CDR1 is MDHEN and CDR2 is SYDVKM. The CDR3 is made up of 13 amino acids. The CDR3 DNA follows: TGTGCCAGCAGTCCCCCAGGGGTCTACGAGCAGTACTTC. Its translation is CASSPPGVYEQYF.

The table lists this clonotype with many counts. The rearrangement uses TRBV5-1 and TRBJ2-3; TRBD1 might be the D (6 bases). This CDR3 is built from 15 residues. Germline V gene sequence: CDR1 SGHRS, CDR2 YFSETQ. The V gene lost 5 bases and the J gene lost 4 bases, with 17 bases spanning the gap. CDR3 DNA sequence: TGCGCCAGCAGTTCGGGACAACAGATCGCAGATACGCAGTATTTT. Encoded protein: CASSSGQQIADTQYF.

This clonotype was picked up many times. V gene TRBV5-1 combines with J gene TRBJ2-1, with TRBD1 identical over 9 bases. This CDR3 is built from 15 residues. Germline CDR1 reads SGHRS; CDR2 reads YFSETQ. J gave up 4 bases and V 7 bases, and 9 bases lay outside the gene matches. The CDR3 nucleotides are TGCGCCAGCGGAACCGGGACAGGGATTTACAATGAGCAGTTCTTC. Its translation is CASGTGTGIYNEQFF.

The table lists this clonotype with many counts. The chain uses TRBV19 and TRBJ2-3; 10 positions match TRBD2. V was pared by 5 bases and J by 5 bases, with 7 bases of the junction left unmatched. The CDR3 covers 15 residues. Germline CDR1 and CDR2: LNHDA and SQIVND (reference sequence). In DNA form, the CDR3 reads TGTGCCAGTAGTGACAGCGGGAGGGCCGGAGATACGCAGTATTTT. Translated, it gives CASSDSGRAGDTQYF.

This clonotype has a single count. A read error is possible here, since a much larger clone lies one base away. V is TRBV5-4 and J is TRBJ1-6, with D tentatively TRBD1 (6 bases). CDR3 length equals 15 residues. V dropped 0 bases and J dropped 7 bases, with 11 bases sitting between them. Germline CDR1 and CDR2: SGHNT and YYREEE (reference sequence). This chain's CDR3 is CASSLAWGLNSPLHF. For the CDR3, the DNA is TGTGCCAGCAGCTTGGCGTGGGGGCTCAATTCACCCCTCCACTTT.

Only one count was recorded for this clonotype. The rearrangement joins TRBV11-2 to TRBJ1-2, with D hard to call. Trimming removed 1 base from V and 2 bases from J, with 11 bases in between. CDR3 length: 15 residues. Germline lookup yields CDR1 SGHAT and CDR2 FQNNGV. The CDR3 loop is CASSLAVGRNYGYTF. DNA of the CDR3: TGTGCCAGCAGCTTAGCCGTAGGACGGAACTATGGCTACACCTTC. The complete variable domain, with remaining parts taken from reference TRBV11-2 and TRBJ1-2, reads EAGVAQSPRYKIIEKRQSVAFWCNPISGHATLYWYQQILGQGPKLLIQFQNNGVVDDSQLPKDRFSAERLKGVDSTLKIQPAKLEDSAVYLCASSLAVGRNYGYTFGSGTRLTVV.

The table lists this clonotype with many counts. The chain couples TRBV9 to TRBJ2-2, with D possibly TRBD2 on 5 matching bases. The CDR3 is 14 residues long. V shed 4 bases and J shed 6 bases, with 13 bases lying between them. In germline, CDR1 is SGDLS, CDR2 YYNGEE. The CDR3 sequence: CASSPEGDSGELFF. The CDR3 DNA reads TGTGCCAGCAGCCCCGAGGGAGATTCCGGGGAGCTGTTTTTT.

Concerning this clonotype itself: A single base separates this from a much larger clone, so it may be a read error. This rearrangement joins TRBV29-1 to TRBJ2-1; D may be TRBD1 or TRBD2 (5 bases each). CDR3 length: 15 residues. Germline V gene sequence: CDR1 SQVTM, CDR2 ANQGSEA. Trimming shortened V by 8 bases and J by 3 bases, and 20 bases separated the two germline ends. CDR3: CSHRFGGGFYNEQFF. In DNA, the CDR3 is TGCAGCCATCGTTTTGGGGGTGGGTTCTACAATGAGCAGTTCTTC.

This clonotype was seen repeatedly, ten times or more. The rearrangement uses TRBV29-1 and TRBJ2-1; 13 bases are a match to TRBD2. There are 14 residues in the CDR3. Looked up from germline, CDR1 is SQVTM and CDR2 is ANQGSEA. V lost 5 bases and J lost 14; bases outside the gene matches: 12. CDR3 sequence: CSVLTSGRAGVEFF. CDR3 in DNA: TGCAGCGTTCTTACTAGCGGGAGGGCCGGGGTGGAGTTCTTC.

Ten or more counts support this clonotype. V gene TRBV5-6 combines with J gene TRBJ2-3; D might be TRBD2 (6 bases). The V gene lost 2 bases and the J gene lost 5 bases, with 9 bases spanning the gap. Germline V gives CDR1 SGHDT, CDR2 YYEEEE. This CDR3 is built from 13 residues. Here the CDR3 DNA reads TGTGCCAGCAGCTTTACTAGCCGAGATACGCAGTATTTT. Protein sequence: CASSFTSRDTQYF.